This T cell receptor beta chain was sequenced in a study of shared clonotypes between healthy human individuals. Study-level results: Rarefaction revealed incomplete sorted-subset sequencing despite large depth. Sharing across four donors was highest in naive CD4 (approximately 5%) and lowest in memory CD8 (0.4%).

CDR1 and CDR2 (germline): SGHRS, YFSETQ. The ends were cut back, 4 bases at V and 4 bases at J, with 11 bases in the middle. The CDR3 length is 13 residues. A remark on this clone: Its antigen is undetermined.

In the naive CD8 group, cells lacked CD45RO and were positively selected for CCR7, so terminally differentiated effector memory CD45RA+ cells were left out. The authors split each subset's genomic DNA evenly across several immunoSEQ plates. Using about 220 ng DNA, some 30,000 T cell genomes, the sorted-subset replicate PCRs were run. Data came from immunoSEQ multiplex PCR; TCRdb stores just in-frame clones and leaves some out. The table lists approximately 2,000,000 clones, around 93% of them singletons. Sample: naive CD8+ T cells from PBMCs. V gene TRBV5-1 combines with J gene TRBJ1-1, with D possibly matching TRBD1 (5 bases). This clonotype was sampled from a man between 18 and 35 years old in good health. Some clones in this sample may be carry-over from other donors' samples. The CDR3 bases are TGCGCCAGCAGCGACGGGGGGTCCACTGAAGCTTTCTTT. Its protein product is CASSDGGSTEAFF.